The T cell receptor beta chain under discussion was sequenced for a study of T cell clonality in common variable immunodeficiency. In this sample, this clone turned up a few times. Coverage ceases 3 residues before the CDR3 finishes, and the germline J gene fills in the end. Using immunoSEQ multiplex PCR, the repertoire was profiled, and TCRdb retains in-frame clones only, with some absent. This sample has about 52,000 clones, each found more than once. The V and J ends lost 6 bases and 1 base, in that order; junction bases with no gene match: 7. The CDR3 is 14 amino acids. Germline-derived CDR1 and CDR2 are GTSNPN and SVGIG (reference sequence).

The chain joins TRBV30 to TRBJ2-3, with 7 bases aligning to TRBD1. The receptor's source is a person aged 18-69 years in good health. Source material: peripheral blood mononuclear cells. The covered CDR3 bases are TGTGCCTGCAAGGACAGGTTACGCACAGATACG. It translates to CACKDRLRTDT. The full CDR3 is CACKDRLRTDTQYF.